This T cell receptor (beta chain) was observed in a study of cytomegalovirus exposure and HLA in healthy donors. Study observations and caveats: Reports indicated that the classifier achieved high specificity and sensitivity in diagnosing cytomegalovirus status.

Notes on this clone: The antigen is undetermined.

V was pared by 0 bases and J by 4 bases, with 11 bases between. Per the germline V gene, CDR1 is MGHDK and CDR2 is SYGVNS. This CDR3 is built from 15 residues. PCR used 60 Vbeta primers and 13 Jbeta primers. Generated by immunoSEQ multiplex PCR, the TCRdb table keeps only in-frame clones and is missing some. Among around 150,000 clones listed, roughly 79% were seen once. The sequence was obtained from a male donor in good health and CMV-seronegative. The material sequenced was PBMCs. The chain couples TRBV25-1 to TRBJ2-3; D not certain. The CDR3 here is CASSEYIESPDTQYF. CDR3 bases: TGTGCCAGCAGTGAATATATCGAAAGCCCAGATACGCAGTATTTT.